The present T cell receptor beta chain was sequenced within a study of T cells in women clearing cervical HPV infection. Study-wide results and limits: Cases carried less TRBV6-7 than controls: roughly 0.11% versus 0.16%. CIN3+ cases had significantly higher TCR repertoire richness than controls, but evenness did not differ.

Assay used: immunoSEQ multiplex PCR; TCRdb lists only in-frame clones, some missing. This sample's table reports approximately 40,000 clones. The CDR3 is made up of 13 amino acids. V was shortened by 2 bases and J by 3 bases, with 7 bases between the two germline ends. Germline-derived CDR1 and CDR2 are SGHTA and FQGNSA. Concerning this clone: Antigen: not known. The sequenced fragment ends 3 residues before the CDR3 boundary, so the rest is inferred from the germline J gene.

This clonotype was sampled from a woman aged 18-70 years with a cervical HPV16 infection that either progressed to CIN3+ or cleared (not recorded which). Material for sequencing was blood buffy coat. The chain links TRBV7-2 to TRBJ1-1; D is uncertain. CDR3 residues: CASSLRRDTEAFF. CDR3 DNA, as far as it was read: TGTGCCAGCAGCTTAAGGAGGGACACTGAA. Drawing the rest from reference TRBV7-2 and TRBJ1-1, the complete variable domain is GAGVSQSPSNKVTEKGKDVELRCDPISGHTALYWYRQSLGQGLEFLIYFQGNSAPDKSGLPSDRFSAERTGGSVSTLTIQRTQQEDSAVYLCASSLRRDTEAFFGQGTRLTVV.